The present entry profiles one T cell receptor beta chain with its context. The TCRbeta library was prepared with unique molecular identifiers. MiXCR, applied by TCRdb to the PCR reads, yields one record per CDR3 protein. The table shows 610,000 or so distinct CDR3 sequences, with 25% to 30% occurring only once. The data were taken from a study of T-cell reconstitution after alpha-beta-depleted transplantation in children. This CDR3 is 14 amino acids long. Germline loops: CDR1 DFQATT, CDR2 SNEGSKA (reference sequence). V was shortened by 3 bases and J by 4 bases, with 16 bases between the two germline ends.

The sequence came from a boy younger than two with Wiskott-Aldrich syndrome, due to receive a stem cell transplant. The sample in question was PBMCs, obtained before TCRalphabeta/CD19-depleted stem cell transplant. The chain links TRBV20-1 to TRBJ2-7; D may be TRBD1 or TRBD2 (7 bases each). DNA of the CDR3: TGCAGTGCTAGGATGGCAGGGGGAGGGTACGAGCAGTACTTC. Translation gives CSARMAGGGYEQYF.